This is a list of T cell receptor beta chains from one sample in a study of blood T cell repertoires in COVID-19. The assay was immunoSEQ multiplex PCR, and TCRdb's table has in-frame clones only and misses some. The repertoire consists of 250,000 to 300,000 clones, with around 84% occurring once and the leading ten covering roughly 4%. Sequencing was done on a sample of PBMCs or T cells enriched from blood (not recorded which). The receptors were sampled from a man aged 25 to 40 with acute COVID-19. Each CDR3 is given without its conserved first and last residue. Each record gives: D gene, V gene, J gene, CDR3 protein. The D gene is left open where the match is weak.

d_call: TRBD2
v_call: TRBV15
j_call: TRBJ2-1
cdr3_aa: ATEPGGGTNEQF

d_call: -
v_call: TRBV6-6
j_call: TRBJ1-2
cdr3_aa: ASSAIGYT

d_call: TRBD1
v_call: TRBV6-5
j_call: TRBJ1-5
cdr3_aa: ASSRDRFSNQPQH

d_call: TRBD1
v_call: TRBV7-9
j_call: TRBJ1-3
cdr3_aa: ASSLQGTGTKDTIY

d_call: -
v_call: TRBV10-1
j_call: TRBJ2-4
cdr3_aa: ASSESGRAKNIQY

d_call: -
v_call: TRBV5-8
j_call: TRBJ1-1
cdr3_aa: ASSSLRNTEAF

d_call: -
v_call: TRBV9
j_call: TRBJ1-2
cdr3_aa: ASSVGSGVYYGYT

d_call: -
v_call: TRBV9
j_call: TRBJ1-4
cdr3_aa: ASSVASGRDEKLF

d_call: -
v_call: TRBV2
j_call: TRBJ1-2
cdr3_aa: ASRENANYGYT

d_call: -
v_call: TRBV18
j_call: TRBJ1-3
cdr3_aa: ASSPLDITGNTIY

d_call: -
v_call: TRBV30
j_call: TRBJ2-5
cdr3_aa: AWSVGGLGETQY

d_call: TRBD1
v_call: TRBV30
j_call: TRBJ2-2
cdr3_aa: AWRGTGRTGELF

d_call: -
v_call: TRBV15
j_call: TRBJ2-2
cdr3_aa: ATSRGGGSGELF

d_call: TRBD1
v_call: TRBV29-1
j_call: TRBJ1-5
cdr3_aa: SVSTGGAGQPQH

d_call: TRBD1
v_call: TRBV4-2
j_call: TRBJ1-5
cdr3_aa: ASSLRTGENQPQH

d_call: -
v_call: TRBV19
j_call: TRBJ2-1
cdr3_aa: ASSIGQNNEQF

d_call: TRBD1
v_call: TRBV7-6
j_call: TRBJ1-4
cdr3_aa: ASSYQRQGAGEKLF

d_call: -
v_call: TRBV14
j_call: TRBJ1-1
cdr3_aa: ASRRSLNTEAF

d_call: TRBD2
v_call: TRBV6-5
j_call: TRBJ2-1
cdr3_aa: ASSIAGDNEQF

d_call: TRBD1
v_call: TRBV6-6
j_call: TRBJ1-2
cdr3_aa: ASSYSIRGLYGYT

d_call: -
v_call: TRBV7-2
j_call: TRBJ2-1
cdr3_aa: ASSFAGPSYNEQF

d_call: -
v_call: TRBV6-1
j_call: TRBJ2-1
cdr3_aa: ASSEWPESEQF

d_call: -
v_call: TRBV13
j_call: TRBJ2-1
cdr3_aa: ASTRINEQF

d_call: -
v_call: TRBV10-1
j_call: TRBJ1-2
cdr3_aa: ASSESYDFGYT

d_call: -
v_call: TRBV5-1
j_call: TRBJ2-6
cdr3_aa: ASSPETVTNVLT

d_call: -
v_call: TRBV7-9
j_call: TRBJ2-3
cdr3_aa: ASSLPSDTQY

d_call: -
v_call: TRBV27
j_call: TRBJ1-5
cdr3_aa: ASSSVTRPPGPQH

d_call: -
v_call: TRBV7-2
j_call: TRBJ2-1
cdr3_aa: ASSLRGGNEQF

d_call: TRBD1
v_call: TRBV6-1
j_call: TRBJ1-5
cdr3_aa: ASSEEAGGGYQPQH

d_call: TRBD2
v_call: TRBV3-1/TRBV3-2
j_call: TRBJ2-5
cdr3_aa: ASSQVGRDPLKETQY

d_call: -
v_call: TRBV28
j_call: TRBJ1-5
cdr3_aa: ASSGIREVNQPQH

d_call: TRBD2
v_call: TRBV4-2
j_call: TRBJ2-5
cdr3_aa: ASSLAGGSQETQY

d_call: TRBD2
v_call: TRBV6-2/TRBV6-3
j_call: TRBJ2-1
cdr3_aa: ASSYWVGAGDNEQF

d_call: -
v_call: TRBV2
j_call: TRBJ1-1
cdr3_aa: ASSPSGPVSAEAF

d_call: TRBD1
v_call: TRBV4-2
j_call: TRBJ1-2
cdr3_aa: ASSQAGGYGYT

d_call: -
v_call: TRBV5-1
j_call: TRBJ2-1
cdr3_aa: ASSFVSLGSYNEQF

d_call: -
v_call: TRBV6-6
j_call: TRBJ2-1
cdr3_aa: ASRIGAWDEQF

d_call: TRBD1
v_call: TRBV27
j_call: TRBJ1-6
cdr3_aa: ASRFMGQPNSPLH

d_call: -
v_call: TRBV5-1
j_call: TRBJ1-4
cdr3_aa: ASSLEAGNEKLF

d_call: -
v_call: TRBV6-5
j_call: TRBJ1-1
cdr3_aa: ASSTGAGGLAF

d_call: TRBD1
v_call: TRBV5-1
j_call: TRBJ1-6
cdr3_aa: ASSLAGDSDSPLH

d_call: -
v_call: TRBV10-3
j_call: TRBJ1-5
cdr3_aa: AISESTGQPQH

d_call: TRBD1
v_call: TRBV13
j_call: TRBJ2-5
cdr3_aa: ASSLGQGARETQY

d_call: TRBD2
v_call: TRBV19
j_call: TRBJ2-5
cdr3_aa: ASSPGSSGLTETQY

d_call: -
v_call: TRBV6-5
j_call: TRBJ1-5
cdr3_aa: ASSQTAGGNQPQH

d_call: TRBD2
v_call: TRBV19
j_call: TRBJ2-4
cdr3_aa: ASSTLAGLAKNIQY

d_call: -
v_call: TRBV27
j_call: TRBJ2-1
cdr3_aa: ASSLQGSYNEQF

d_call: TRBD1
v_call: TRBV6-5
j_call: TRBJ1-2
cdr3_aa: ASSYTTGDGYT

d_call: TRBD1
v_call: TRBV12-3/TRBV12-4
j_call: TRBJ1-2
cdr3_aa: ASRSDRDHGYT

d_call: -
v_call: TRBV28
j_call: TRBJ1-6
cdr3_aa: ASHFGGRVNSPLH

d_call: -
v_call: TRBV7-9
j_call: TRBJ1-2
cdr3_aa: ASSLSGYGYT

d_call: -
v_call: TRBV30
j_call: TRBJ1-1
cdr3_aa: AWSVSRASTEAF

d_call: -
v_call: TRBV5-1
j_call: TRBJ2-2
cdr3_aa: ASSLAITGVTGELF

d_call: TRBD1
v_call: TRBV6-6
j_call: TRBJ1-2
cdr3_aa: ASSPRTGGISNYGYT